The rows below give T cell receptor beta chains drawn from one sample of a study of STAT3 mutations in large granular lymphocyte leukemia. Produced via immunoSEQ multiplex PCR; TCRdb's table is partial and in-frame only. The sample lists over 30,000 clones, roughly 84% occurring once. Sequencing was performed on PBMCs. The receptors were gathered from a human donor with T large granular lymphocyte leukemia. Some clones in this sample may be carry-over from other donors' samples. The CDR3 runs from the conserved cysteine through the conserved F or W. Each record gives: V gene, CDR3 length, J gene, CDR3 protein.

>TRBV23-1|15|TRBJ1-4
CASSQKRQRDEKLFF
>TRBV5-1|14|TRBJ1-3
CASSFSGNGNTIYF
>TRBV28|14|TRBJ1-6
CASRGTVDNSPLHF
>TRBV6-6|13|TRBJ2-2
CASNGVLTGELFF
>TRBV27|15|TRBJ1-5
CASSFEGSSSQPQHF
>TRBV5-4|15|TRBJ2-7
CASSRPGGLSYEQYF
>TRBV27|15|TRBJ2-1
CASSNYYADYNEQFF
>TRBV20-1|11|TRBJ1-2
CSAQLQLGYTF
>TRBV4-2|13|TRBJ1-4
CASTSREVEKLFF
>TRBV5-1|18|TRBJ1-3
CASSLRATGPSSGNTIYF
>TRBV18|16|TRBJ1-1
CASSPRTQGPNTEAFF
>TRBV6-5|15|TRBJ2-5
CASSYTTVPGETQYF
>TRBV18|18|TRBJ1-5
CASSPTRAGYGTNQPQHF
>TRBV6-5|15|TRBJ2-5
CASSSPTSGVRTQYF
>TRBV6-1|13|TRBJ2-5
CASRRRDTETQYF
>TRBV13|15|TRBJ2-2
CASSSPLAEAGELFF